The subject of this entry is one T cell receptor beta chain. What it binds is unknown. Time point of the sample: pre-sensitization, week 0. Treatment denoted: therapeutic diphenylcyclopropenone sensitization with weekly scalp DPC. Someone pulled total RNA out of unfractionated whole blood. The CDR3 is made up of 16 amino acids. Germline V gene data show CDR1 as MNHNS and CDR2 as SASEGT. V lost 2 bases to trimming and J lost 4 bases, with 15 bases between them. This sample stems from a study of human T cells and chemical hapten exposure. TCRdb fed the RACE reads into MiXCR, producing one record per CDR3 protein. Among 150,000 to 200,000 distinct CDR3 sequences, just under 30% were seen once, and the ten largest hold less than 3%. Study-level findings and limits: TCRs above 1 in 1000 frequency stayed constant with DPC sensitization. Compared with pre-sensitization or healthy control sets, expanded TCRs clustered more.

The TCR comes from a woman aged 30 to 39 with alopecia areata. Some clones in this sample may be carry-over from other donors' samples. The chain recombines TRBV6-1 with TRBJ1-5; D is undetermined. The sample was whole blood, taken in connection with sensitization to the hapten diphenylcyclopropenone (DPC). In DNA, the CDR3 is TGTGCCAGCAGTGAAATGGGGTCAGTTCCGAATCAGCCCCAGCATTTT. It encodes CASSEMGSVPNQPQHF.